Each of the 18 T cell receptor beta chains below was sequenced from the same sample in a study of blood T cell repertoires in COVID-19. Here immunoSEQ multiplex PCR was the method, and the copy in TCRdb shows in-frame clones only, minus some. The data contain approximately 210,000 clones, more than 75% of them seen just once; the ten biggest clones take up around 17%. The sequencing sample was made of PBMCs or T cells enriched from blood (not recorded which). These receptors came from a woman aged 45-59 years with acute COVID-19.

In nucleotides, the CDR3 is TGTGCCAGCAGCTTCACTAGCGGGACCTACAATGAGCAGTTCTTC. Amino acid sequence: CASSFTSGTYNEQFF. The V and J genes are TRBV11-2 and TRBJ2-1; TRBD2 matches at 10 bases. Germline CDR1 and CDR2: SGHAT and FQNNGV. The CDR3 runs 15 residues. Losses at the gene ends were 3 bases for V and 2 bases for J; bases not matched to a gene: 1. Full variable domain (remainder filled in from reference TRBV11-2 and TRBJ2-1): EAGVAQSPRYKIIEKRQSVAFWCNPISGHATLYWYQQILGQGPKLLIQFQNNGVVDDSQLPKDRFSAERLKGVDSTLKIQPAKLEDSAVYLCASSFTSGTYNEQFFGPGTRLTVL.

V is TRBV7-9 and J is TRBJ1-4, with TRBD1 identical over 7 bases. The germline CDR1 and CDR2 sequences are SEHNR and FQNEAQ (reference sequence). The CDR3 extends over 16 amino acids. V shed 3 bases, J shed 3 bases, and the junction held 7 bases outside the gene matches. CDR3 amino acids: CASSLRQGLSNEKLFF. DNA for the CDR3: TGTGCCAGCAGCTTGAGACAGGGACTCTCTAATGAAAAACTGTTTTTT.

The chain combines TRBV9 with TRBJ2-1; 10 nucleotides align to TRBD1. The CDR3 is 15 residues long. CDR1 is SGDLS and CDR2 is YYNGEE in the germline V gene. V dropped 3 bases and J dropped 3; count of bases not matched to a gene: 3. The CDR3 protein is CASSGGQGNYNEQFF. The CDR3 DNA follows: TGTGCCAGCAGCGGGGGACAGGGGAACTACAATGAGCAGTTCTTC.

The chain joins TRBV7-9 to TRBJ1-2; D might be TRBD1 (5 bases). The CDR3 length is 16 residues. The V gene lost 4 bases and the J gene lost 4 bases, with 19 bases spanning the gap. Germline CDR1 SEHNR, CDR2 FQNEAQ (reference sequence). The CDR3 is CASSSPGGEMGYGYTF. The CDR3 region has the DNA TGTGCCAGCAGCTCCCCGGGAGGGGAGATGGGCTATGGCTACACCTTC.

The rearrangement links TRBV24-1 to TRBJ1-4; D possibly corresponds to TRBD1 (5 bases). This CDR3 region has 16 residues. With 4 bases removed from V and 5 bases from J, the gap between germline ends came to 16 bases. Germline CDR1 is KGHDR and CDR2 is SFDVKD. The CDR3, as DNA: TGTGCCACCAGTGACCCCCTGCTCGGGGGAAATGAAAAACTGTTTTTT. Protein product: CATSDPLLGGNEKLFF.

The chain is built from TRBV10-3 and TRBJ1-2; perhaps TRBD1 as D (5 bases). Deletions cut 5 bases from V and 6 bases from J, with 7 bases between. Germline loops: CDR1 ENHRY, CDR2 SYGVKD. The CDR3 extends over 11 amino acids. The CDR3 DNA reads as TGTGCCATCAGTTCACAGGATGGCTACACCTTC. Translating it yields CAISSQDGYTF.

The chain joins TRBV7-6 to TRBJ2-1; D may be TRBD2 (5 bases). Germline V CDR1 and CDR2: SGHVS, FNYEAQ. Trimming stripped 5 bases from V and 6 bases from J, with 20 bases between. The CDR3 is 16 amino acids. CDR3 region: CASSNPDGVVGNEQFF. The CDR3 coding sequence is TGTGCCAGCAGCAACCCGGACGGGGTCGTGGGCAATGAGCAGTTCTTC.

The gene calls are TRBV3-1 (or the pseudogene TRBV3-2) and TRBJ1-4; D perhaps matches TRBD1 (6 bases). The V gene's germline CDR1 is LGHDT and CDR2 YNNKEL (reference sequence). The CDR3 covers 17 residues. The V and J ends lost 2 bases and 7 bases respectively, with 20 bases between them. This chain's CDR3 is CASSQTFKQGIFEKLFF. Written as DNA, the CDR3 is TGTGCCAGCAGCCAAACCTTTAAACAGGGAATCTTTGAAAAACTGTTTTTT.

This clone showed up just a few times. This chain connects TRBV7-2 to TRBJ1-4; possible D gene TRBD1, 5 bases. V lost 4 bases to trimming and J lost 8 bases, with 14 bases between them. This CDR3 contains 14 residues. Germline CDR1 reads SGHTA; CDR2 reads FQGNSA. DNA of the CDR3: TGTGCCAGCAGCTCGCAGGGATATGGAGAAAAACTGTTTTTT. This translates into CASSSQGYGEKLFF. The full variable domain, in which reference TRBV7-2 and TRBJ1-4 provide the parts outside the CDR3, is GAGVSQSPSNKVTEKGKDVELRCDPISGHTALYWYRQSLGQGLEFLIYFQGNSAPDKSGLPSDRFSAERTGGSVSTLTIQRTQQEDSAVYLCASSSQGYGEKLFFGSGTQLSVL.

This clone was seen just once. The DNA for the CDR3 is TGTGCCAGCAGCTTATTCGATGGGGCATCTCAGCCCCAGCATTTT. Protein product: CASSLFDGASQPQHF. This rearrangement joins TRBV7-8 to TRBJ1-5; weak D call: TRBD1 (5 bases). This CDR3 region has 15 residues. Germline CDR1 is SGHVS and CDR2 is FQNEAQ. V was pared by 2 bases and J by 6 bases, with 14 bases between.

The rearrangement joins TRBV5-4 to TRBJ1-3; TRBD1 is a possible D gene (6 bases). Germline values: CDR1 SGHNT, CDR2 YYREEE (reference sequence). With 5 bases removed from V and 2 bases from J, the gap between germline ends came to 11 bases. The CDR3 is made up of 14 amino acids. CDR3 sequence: CASRDAGAGNTIYF. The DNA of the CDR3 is TGTGCCAGCAGGGATGCAGGGGCTGGAAACACCATATATTTT. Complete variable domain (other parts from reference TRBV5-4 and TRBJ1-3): ETGVTQSPTHLIKTRGQQVTLRCSSQSGHNTVSWYQQALGQGPQFIFQYYREEENGRGNFPPRFSGLQFPNYSSELNVNALELDDSALYLCASRDAGAGNTIYFGEGSWLTVV.

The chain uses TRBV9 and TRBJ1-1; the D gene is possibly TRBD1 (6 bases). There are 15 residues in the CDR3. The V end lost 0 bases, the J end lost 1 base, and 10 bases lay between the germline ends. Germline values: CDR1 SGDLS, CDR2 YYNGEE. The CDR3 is CASSVEPGANTEAFF. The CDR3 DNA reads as TGTGCCAGCAGCGTAGAGCCAGGGGCGAACACTGAAGCTTTCTTT. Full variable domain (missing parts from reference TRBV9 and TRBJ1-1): DSGVTQTPKHLITATGQRVTLRCSPRSGDLSVYWYQQSLDQGLQFLIQYYNGEERAKGNILERFSAQQFPDLHSELNLSSLELGDSALYFCASSVEPGANTEAFFGQGTRLTVV.

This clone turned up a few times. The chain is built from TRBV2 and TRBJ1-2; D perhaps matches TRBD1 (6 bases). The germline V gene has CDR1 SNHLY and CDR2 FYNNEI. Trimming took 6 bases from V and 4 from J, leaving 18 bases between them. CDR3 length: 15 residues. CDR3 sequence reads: CASRGHFDKTYGYTF. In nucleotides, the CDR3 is TGTGCCAGCAGGGGACACTTCGACAAAACCTATGGCTACACCTTC.

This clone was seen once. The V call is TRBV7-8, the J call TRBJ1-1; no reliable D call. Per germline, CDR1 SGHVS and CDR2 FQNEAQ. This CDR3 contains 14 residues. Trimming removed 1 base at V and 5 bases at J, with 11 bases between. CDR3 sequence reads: CASSLESIVTEAFF. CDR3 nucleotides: TGTGCCAGCAGCTTAGAATCAATAGTGACTGAAGCTTTCTTT.

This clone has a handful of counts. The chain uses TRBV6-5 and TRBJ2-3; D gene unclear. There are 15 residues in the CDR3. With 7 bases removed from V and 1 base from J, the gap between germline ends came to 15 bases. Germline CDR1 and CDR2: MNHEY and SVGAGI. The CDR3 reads CASTTGVEGTDTQYF. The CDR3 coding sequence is TGTGCCAGCACCACGGGTGTAGAGGGCACAGATACGCAGTATTTT.

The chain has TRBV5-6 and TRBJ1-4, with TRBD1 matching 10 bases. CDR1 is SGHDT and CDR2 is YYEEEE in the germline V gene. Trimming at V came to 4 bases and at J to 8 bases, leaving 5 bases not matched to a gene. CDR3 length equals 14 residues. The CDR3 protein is CASSPGQGNEKLFF. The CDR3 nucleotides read TGTGCCAGCAGCCCGGGACAGGGGAACGAAAAACTGTTTTTT.

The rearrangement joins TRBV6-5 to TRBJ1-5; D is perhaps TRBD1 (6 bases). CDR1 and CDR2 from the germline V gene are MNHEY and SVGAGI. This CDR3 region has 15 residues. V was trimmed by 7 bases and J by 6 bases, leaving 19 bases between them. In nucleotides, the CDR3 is TGTGCCAGCAAAAAAGGAACAGGGTCTAGTCAGCCCCAGCATTTT. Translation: CASKKGTGSSQPQHF.

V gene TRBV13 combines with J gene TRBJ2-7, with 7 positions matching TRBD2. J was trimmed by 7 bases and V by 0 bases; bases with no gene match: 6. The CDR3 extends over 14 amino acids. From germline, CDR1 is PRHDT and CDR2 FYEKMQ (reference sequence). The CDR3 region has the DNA TGTGCCAGCAGCTTAGGGTCCACTAGCGCAGAGCAGTACGTC. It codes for CASSLGSTSAEQYV.